Below, one TCR beta chain is given with its context. By two-round multiplex PCR, the TCR beta CDR3 was amplified from genomic DNA. TRBV and TRBJ genes each had their own specific primers in first-round PCR. TCRdb fed the multiplex PCR reads into MiXCR, producing one record per CDR3 protein. Among 8,500 to 13,000 distinct CDR3 sequences listed, roughly half were seen once. This sample is drawn from a study of prognosis after radiotherapy for stage I lung cancer. The ends lost 5 bases at V and 2 bases at J; junction bases unmatched: 9. This CDR3 contains 16 residues. The sequences come from PBMCs, collected before or after stereotactic body radiation therapy (not recorded which). The clonotype comes from a donor aged 50 or older with non-small cell lung cancer. The V gene is TRBV12-3 or TRBV12-4, the J gene TRBJ1-5; 7 bases are a match to TRBD1. CDR3 sequence: CASSPQGGGGNQPQHF. The CDR3 nucleotides read TGTGCCAGCAGTCCCCAGGGGGGGGGTGGCAATCAGCCCCAGCATTTT.